Listed below are T cell receptor beta chains from one sample, sequenced in a study of cytomegalovirus exposure and HLA in healthy donors. Some clones are missing from TCRdb's copy, which holds only in-frame ones; the method was immunoSEQ multiplex PCR. The sample yields around 110,000 clones, around 71% seen once. The sample consisted of PBMCs. The receptors stem from a boy aged 5-17 years in good health and CMV-seronegative. Each CDR3 is given with its conserved first and last residue. Each record gives: D gene, J gene, V gene, clone size, CDR3 protein, CDR3 DNA. D genes are given only for firm matches. Clone sizes are given selectively: once, few, many, or a class where the clone is expanded.

. TRBJ1-2 TRBV5-1 . CASSRAGIYGYTF TGCGCCAGCAGCCGGGCGGGGATCTATGGCTACACCTTC
TRBD1 TRBJ2-3 TRBV5-4 . CASNPDRSRDTQYF TGTGCCAGCAACCCGGACAGGTCCAGGGATACGCAGTATTTT
TRBD2 TRBJ2-1 TRBV5-1 . CASSRGTSGTYNEQFF TGCGCCAGCAGCCGTGGGACTAGCGGGACCTACAATGAGCAGTTCTTC
TRBD1 TRBJ1-1 TRBV2 . CASAGQGITEAFF TGTGCCAGCGCCGGACAGGGGATCACTGAAGCTTTCTTT
TRBD2 TRBJ2-7 TRBV30 . CAWSKPPGLAAYDAYEQYF TGTGCCTGGAGTAAACCTCCGGGACTAGCGGCCTATGACGCGTACGAGCAGTACTTC
TRBD1 TRBJ2-7 TRBV29-1 . CSVPGTGSDEQYF TGCAGCGTTCCCGGGACAGGGAGCGACGAGCAGTACTTC
TRBD1 TRBJ1-2 TRBV28 . CAIPGQGGYGYTF TGTGCCATCCCGGGACAGGGGGGCTATGGCTACACCTTC
. TRBJ2-7 TRBV5-1 . CASSYLQGRYEQYF TGCGCCAGCAGCTACCTACAGGGCCGCTACGAGCAGTACTTC
TRBD2 TRBJ2-7 TRBV27 . CASSVGLAGVHEQYF TGTGCCAGCAGCGTAGGACTAGCGGGAGTGCACGAGCAGTACTTC
. TRBJ1-5 TRBV7-6 . CASSIGGNQPQHF TGTGCCAGCAGCATTGGGGGGAATCAGCCCCAGCATTTT
TRBD1 TRBJ2-7 TRBV6-5 . CASRPDRDEQYF TGTGCCAGCAGACCCGACAGGGATGAGCAGTACTTC
TRBD2 TRBJ2-3 TRBV27 . CASRAGGSPDTQYF TGTGCCAGCAGAGCGGGAGGGAGTCCAGATACGCAGTATTTT
. TRBJ2-5 TRBV5-1 . CASSHQTGQQETRYF TGCGCCAGCAGCCACCAGACAGGCCAGCAAGAGACCCGGTACTTC
. TRBJ1-1 TRBV30 . CAWSTGAGTEAFF TGTGCCTGGAGCACTGGGGCAGGGACTGAAGCTTTCTTT
. TRBJ1-1 TRBV6-5 once CASSYVGASATEAFF TGTGCCAGCAGTTACGTGGGGGCGAGCGCAACTGAAGCTTTCTTT
. TRBJ1-5 TRBV5-4 . CASSIQGTQPQHF TGTGCCAGCAGCATACAGGGCACACAGCCCCAGCATTTT
TRBD1 TRBJ1-6 TRBV9 . CASSAGTGVSPLHF TGTGCCAGCAGCGCAGGGACAGGGGTTTCACCCCTCCACTTT
. TRBJ2-3 TRBV5-5 . CASSLAGRLPDTQYF TGTGCCAGCAGCTTGGCCGGCAGGCTGCCAGATACGCAGTATTTT
. TRBJ2-3 TRBV5-1 . CASNPFGADVTDTQYF TGCGCCAGCAACCCCTTTGGGGCGGACGTCACAGATACGCAGTATTTT
TRBD2 TRBJ2-7 TRBV30 . CAWSLTSGSIEQYF TGTGCCTGGAGTCTGACTAGCGGGTCCATCGAGCAGTACTTC
. TRBJ2-3 TRBV6-5 . CASSPLTGGRDTQYF TGTGCCAGCAGTCCCCTGACAGGAGGCCGGGATACGCAGTATTTT
TRBD2 TRBJ2-7 TRBV4-3 few CASSQDRASGGQLEYEQYF TGCGCCAGCAGCCAAGATAGGGCTAGCGGGGGCCAGTTGGAGTACGAGCAGTACTTC
. TRBJ2-6 TRBV7-9 . CASSLGRSSGANVLTF TGTGCCAGCAGCTTAGGTAGAAGCTCTGGGGCCAACGTCCTGACTTTC
. TRBJ1-2 TRBV6-5 . CASTLESPGNYGYTF TGTGCCAGCACCCTAGAGTCACCTGGGAACTATGGCTACACCTTC
TRBD1 TRBJ1-5 TRBV7-9 . CASSLDRYNQPQHF TGTGCCAGCAGCTTGGACAGGTACAATCAGCCCCAGCATTTT
. TRBJ1-5 TRBV14 . CASSHGQRDRQPQHF TGTGCCAGCAGTCATGGACAGAGAGACCGTCAGCCCCAGCATTTT
TRBD1 TRBJ2-7 TRBV30 . CAWSVRTGILYEQYF TGTGCCTGGAGTGTACGGACAGGGATCCTCTACGAGCAGTACTTC
TRBD1 TRBJ2-1 TRBV19 . CASNRDRETSYNEQFF TGTGCCAGTAATAGGGACAGGGAGACTTCCTACAATGAGCAGTTCTTC
. TRBJ2-7 TRBV11-3 once CASSLMPGEQYF TGTGCCAGCAGCTTAATGCCCGGCGAGCAGTACTTC
TRBD2 TRBJ2-3 TRBV28 . CASSRTSGSYTQYF TGTGCCAGCAGCCGGACTAGCGGGAGTTATACGCAGTATTTT
TRBD1 TRBJ2-5 TRBV6-5 once CASSNRGWGTQYF TGTGCCAGCTCAAACAGGGGGTGGGGGACCCAGTACTTC
. TRBJ2-5 TRBV19 . CASSPTRDQETQYF TGTGCCAGTAGTCCCACTAGAGACCAAGAGACCCAGTACTTC
. TRBJ2-7 TRBV11-2 once CASSLGSGSAYEQYF TGTGCCAGCAGCTTAGGCTCCGGGAGTGCCTACGAGCAGTACTTC
TRBD1 TRBJ1-5 TRBV4-3 . CASSQGVGQGASTQHF TGCGCCAGCAGCCAAGGAGTAGGACAGGGGGCGTCTACCCAGCATTTT
. TRBJ1-5 TRBV4-1 . CASSQFEDSISRDSNQPQHF TGCGCCAGCAGCCAGTTTGAGGACAGTATAAGTAGAGATAGCAATCAGCCCCAGCATTTT
. TRBJ1-1 TRBV7-3 . CASSLRAGSIERAFF TGTGCCAGCAGCTTAAGGGCGGGGTCGATCGAGAGGGCTTTCTTT
. TRBJ2-7 TRBV7-9 . CASSFEGSLYEQYF TGTGCCAGCAGCTTCGAGGGATCCCTCTACGAGCAGTACTTC
TRBD1 TRBJ1-5 TRBV4-1 . CASSQRQGVNQPQHF TGCGCCAGCAGCCAGAGACAGGGAGTCAATCAGCCCCAGCATTTT
TRBD1 TRBJ2-2 TRBV5-6 . CASSLGTGVAGELFF TGTGCCAGCAGCTTGGGGACAGGGGTGGCCGGGGAGCTGTTTTTT
TRBD1 TRBJ2-5 TRBV7-9 . CASSHGTGSFWEETQYF TGTGCCAGCAGCCACGGGACAGGGTCTTTTTGGGAAGAGACCCAGTACTTC
. TRBJ2-1 TRBV5-8 . CASRSSYYRGVNEQFF TGTGCCAGCAGGTCTTCTTATTATCGGGGAGTCAATGAGCAGTTCTTC
. TRBJ2-7 TRBV6-5 few CASSRSGPGSYEQYF TGTGCCAGCAGCCGAAGCGGACCCGGCTCCTACGAGCAGTACTTC